Detailed here is one T cell receptor (beta chain). This entry comes from a study of blood T cell repertoires in COVID-19. About the research overall: PBMCs, B-cell-depleted T cells, or T cells provided the cDNA or gDNA that made up the material.

Germline loops: CDR1 LGHNA, CDR2 YNFKEQ. The CDR3 spans 15 residues. V shed 8 bases and J shed 5 bases, with 19 bases lying between them. In the study's own analysis: Reference gene primers were amplified, and this amplification served to estimate nucleated cell counts. Sequenced by immunoSEQ multiplex PCR; TCRdb stores in-frame clones only, minus some. Clone size and V and J calls were adopted from that table, with D and trimming inferred from the DNA. The sample has roughly 250,000 clones, roughly four fifths seen once; the top ten hold around 9.9%. What was sequenced was peripheral blood. The V gene is TRBV4-2, the J gene TRBJ1-5, with D possibly being TRBD1 (6 bases). The TCR sequence derives from an elderly woman with acute or convalescent COVID-19. The CDR3 bases are TGTGCCAGCCGTGGAACAGGGAGCGCGGATCAGCCCCAGCATTTT. Protein: CASRGTGSADQPQHF.